This entry concerns a single T cell receptor (beta chain). This sample stems from a study of neoadjuvant nivolumab and ipilimumab in lung cancer. The CDR3 runs 14 residues. Trimming pared 4 bases from V and 0 bases from J, leaving 9 bases between. CDR1 is LGHNA and CDR2 is YNFKEQ in the germline V gene. The table came from immunoSEQ multiplex PCR; TCRdb's copy has only in-frame clones and leaves some out. The sample comprises approximately 5,000 clones, 91% of which are singletons, and about 3% rests with the top ten. This sequence was found in an adult with non-small cell lung cancer. Some clones in this sample may be carry-over from other donors' samples. Sequences were derived from blood, sampled after neoadjuvant nivolumab, alone or with ipilimumab, at or shortly before surgery. This chain joins TRBV4-2 and TRBJ2-5; D is possibly TRBD1 (5 bases). The CDR3 spells CASSPDTYQETQYF. DNA for the CDR3: TGTGCCAGCAGCCCGGACACGTACCAAGAGACCCAGTACTTC.